Below, 9 T cell receptor beta chains from the same sample are listed, as sequenced in a study of cytomegalovirus exposure and HLA in healthy donors (dated by TCRdb to 2017 to 2019). Library preparation used the immunoSEQ multiplex PCR assay. For the multiplex PCR, a mixture combining 60 forward primers for TCR Vbeta segments and 13 reverse primers for TCR Jbeta segments was used. What TCRdb holds here is the immuneACCESS table cut down to in-frame rearrangements. Part of the clones is not present; checked against another copy, under half of the missing clones reflect an unresolved V gene, and the others are unexplained. Across this sample there are more than 95,000 clones, with about 80% seen only once. Around 3.6% of the sample is in the top ten clones. The sample consisted of PBMCs. These receptors were obtained from a man aged 40-50 years in good health and CMV-seronegative.

This chain uses TRBV5-6 with TRBJ1-6; no definite D call. The CDR3 is made up of 13 amino acids. Trimming pared 0 bases from V and 9 bases from J, leaving 7 bases between. Germline CDR1 reads SGHDT; CDR2 reads YYEEEE. The CDR3 protein is CASSLVVSSPLHF. The CDR3 bases are TGTGCCAGCAGCTTGGTCGTGAGTTCACCCCTCCACTTT.

This CDR3 is CASSEFSGVSTDTQYF. The CDR3 region has the DNA TGTGCCAGCAGTGAGTTCTCAGGGGTTAGCACAGATACGCAGTATTTT. V and J are TRBV6-1 and TRBJ2-3; a weak D match, TRBD1 (6 bases). This CDR3 is 16 amino acids long. Between the trimmed V and J ends, which lost 3 bases and 0 bases, there was a span of 13 bases. CDR1 and CDR2 (germline): MNHNS, SASEGT.

J is TRBJ1-4 and V is TRBV9; D not resolved. The V end lost 3 bases, the J end lost 8 bases, and 17 bases lay between the germline ends. This CDR3 is 15 amino acids long. Germline V gene lookup returns CDR1 SGDLS and CDR2 YYNGEE. CDR3: CASSESGFIGEKLFF. The CDR3 nucleotides are TGTGCCAGCAGCGAGTCGGGGTTCATAGGGGAAAAACTGTTTTTT.

This chain connects TRBV7-2 to TRBJ1-6; TRBD1 matches at 7 bases. The CDR3 covers 15 residues. V was clipped by 5 bases and J by 5 bases; unmatched bases: 6. Germline values: CDR1 SGHTA, CDR2 FQGNSA. The CDR3 protein is CASSRQGGNNSPLHF. The CDR3 DNA follows: TGTGCCAGCAGCAGACAGGGCGGGAATAATTCACCCCTCCACTTT.

The chain recombines TRBV27 with TRBJ2-7; 7 nucleotides agree with TRBD1. The CDR3 length is 16 residues. The germline CDR1 and CDR2 sequences are MNHEY and SMNVEV (reference sequence). Trimming removed 6 bases from V and 4 bases from J; junction bases left unmatched: 15. Written as DNA, the CDR3 is TGTGCCAGCAGCTGGACCGTGGGACAGACCGCGTACGAGCAGTACTTC. Its protein product is CASSWTVGQTAYEQYF.

The genes are TRBV7-2 and TRBJ2-1, with TRBD1 as a possible D gene (6 bases). Germline CDR1 and CDR2: SGHTA and FQGNSA. Trimming shortened V by 5 bases and J by 0 bases, and 17 bases separated the two germline ends. The CDR3 is 17 residues long. The CDR3 DNA is TGTGCCAGCAGCCAACAGGGTGGCCTTTCCTCCTACAATGAGCAGTTCTTC. Protein: CASSQQGGLSSYNEQFF.

The chain couples TRBV15 to TRBJ2-3, with 10 bases aligning to TRBD1. Losses at the gene ends were 3 bases for V and 3 bases for J; bases not matched to a gene: 6. Germline V gene lookup returns CDR1 LNHNV and CDR2 YYDKDF (reference sequence). This CDR3 spans 16 amino acids. Written as DNA, the CDR3 is TGTGCCACCAGCAGGCGGGACAGGGGAACGACAGATACGCAGTATTTT. Protein sequence: CATSRRDRGTTDTQYF. The full variable domain, in which reference TRBV15 and TRBJ2-3 provide the parts outside the CDR3, is DAMVIQNPRYQVTQFGKPVTLSCSQTLNHNVMYWYQQKSSQAPKLLFHYYDKDFNNEADTPDNFQSRRPNTSFCFLDIRSPGLGDTAMYLCATSRRDRGTTDTQYFGPGTRLTVL.

The chain links TRBV29-1 to TRBJ2-3; TRBD2 agrees at 7 bases. J lost 1 base, V lost 6 bases, and 1 base had no gene match. The CDR3 runs 12 residues. Germline-derived CDR1 and CDR2 are SQVTM and ANQGSEA. CDR3 nucleotide sequence: TGCAGCGTGGGGAGGGGCACAGATACGCAGTATTTT. Translated: CSVGRGTDTQYF.

This clone was observed a few times. This chain joins TRBV11-2 and TRBJ1-4; a weak D match, TRBD1 (6 bases). The germline V gene encodes CDR1 SGHAT and CDR2 FQNNGV. The V end was cut by 5 bases, the J end by 8 bases, with 18 bases between. The CDR3 has 15 residues. CDR3 nucleotide sequence: TGTGCCAGCAGCCAAGGCCAGGGGCGGGGGGAAAAACTGTTTTTT. It translates to CASSQGQGRGEKLFF.